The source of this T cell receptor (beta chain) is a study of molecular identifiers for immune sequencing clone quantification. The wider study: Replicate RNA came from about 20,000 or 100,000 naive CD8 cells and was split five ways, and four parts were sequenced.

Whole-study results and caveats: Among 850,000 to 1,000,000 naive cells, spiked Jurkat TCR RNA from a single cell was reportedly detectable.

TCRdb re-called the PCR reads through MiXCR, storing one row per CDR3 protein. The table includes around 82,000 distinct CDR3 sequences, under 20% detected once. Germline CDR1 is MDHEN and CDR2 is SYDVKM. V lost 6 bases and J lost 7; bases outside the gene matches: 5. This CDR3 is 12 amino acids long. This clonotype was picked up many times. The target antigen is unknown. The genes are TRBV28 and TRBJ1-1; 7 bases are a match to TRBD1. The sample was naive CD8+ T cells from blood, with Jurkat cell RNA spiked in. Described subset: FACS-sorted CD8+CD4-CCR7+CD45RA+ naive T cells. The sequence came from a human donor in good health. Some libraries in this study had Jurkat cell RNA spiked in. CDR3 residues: CASSRQGGEAFF. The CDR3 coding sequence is TGTGCCAGCAGCCGCCAGGGGGGTGAAGCTTTCTTT.